A selection of T cell receptor beta chains follows, all from one sample in a study of CD4 T cells in relation to SARS-CoV-2 and coronaviruses. The assay was immunoSEQ multiplex PCR, and TCRdb's table has in-frame clones only and misses some. The sample contains just over 15,000 clones, around 80% of which appear only once. These receptors' targets are unknown. Sequencing was carried out using CD4+ T cells from PBMCs, cultured in vitro. Source of these receptors: a human donor in good health. The CDR3 runs from the conserved cysteine through the conserved F or W. Fields, in order: CDR3 length, V gene, D gene, J gene, CDR3 protein, CDR3 DNA. The D gene is left open where the match is weak.

>17|TRBV5-6|TRBD2|TRBJ2-3
CASSLVWAGVGTDTQYF
TGTGCCAGCAGCTTGGTTTGGGCGGGAGTGGGGACAGATACGCAGTATTTT
>16|TRBV7-9|.|TRBJ1-2
CASSLPARAGGYGYTF
TGTGCCAGCAGCTTACCGGCCAGGGCCGGGGGCTATGGCTACACCTTC
>13|TRBV14|.|TRBJ1-1
CASSSSLNTEAFF
TGTGCCAGCAGCTCCTCCTTGAACACTGAAGCTTTCTTT
>15|TRBV24-1|TRBD1|TRBJ2-3
CATSDRVRGSDTQYF
TGTGCCACCAGTGATCGGGTCAGGGGGTCAGATACGCAGTATTTT
>14|TRBV30|.|TRBJ2-7
CAWRPRRGHYEQYF
TGTGCCTGGAGGCCCAGGCGGGGGCACTACGAGCAGTACTTC
>19|TRBV11-2|.|TRBJ2-5
CASSRRKLRTSLYQETQYF
TGTGCCAGCAGCCGTAGGAAACTTAGGACTTCTCTGTACCAAGAGACCCAGTACTTC
>14|TRBV18|.|TRBJ2-7
CASSPPGGSYEQYF
TGTGCCAGCTCACCACCGGGCGGTTCCTACGAGCAGTACTTC
>15|TRBV6-6|.|TRBJ2-5
CASNQPGGARETQYF
TGTGCCAGCAACCAACCAGGTGGAGCGAGAGAGACCCAGTACTTC
>17|TRBV21-1|.|TRBJ2-7
CASSKQGVGPQNYEQYF
TGTGCCAGCAGCAAACAAGGGGTAGGACCGCAAAATTACGAGCAGTACTTC
>15|TRBV6-4|.|TRBJ2-1
CASSSGGGSYNEQFF
TGTGCCAGCAGTTCGGGGGGCGGGAGTTACAATGAGCAGTTCTTC
>15|TRBV28|TRBD1|TRBJ1-4
CASRDRGRTNEKLFF
TGTGCCAGCCGGGACAGGGGTCGGACTAATGAAAAACTGTTTTTT